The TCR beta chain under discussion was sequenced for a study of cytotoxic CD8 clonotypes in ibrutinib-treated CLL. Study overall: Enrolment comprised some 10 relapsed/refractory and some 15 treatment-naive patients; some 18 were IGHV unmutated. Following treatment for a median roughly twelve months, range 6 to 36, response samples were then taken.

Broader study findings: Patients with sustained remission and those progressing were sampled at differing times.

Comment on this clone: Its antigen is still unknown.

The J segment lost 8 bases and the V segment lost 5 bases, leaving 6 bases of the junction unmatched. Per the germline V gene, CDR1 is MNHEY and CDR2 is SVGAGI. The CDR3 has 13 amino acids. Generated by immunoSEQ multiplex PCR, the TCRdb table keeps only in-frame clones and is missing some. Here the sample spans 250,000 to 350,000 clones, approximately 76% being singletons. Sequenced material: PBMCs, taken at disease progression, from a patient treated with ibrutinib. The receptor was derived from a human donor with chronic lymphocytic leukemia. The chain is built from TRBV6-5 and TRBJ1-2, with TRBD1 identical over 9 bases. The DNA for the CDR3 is TGTGCCAGCAGTGGACAGGGGTTACGAGGCTACACCTTC. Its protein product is CASSGQGLRGYTF.